One sample yielded the 3 T cell receptor beta chains listed below, sequenced in a study of blood T cell repertoires in COVID-19. The table came from immunoSEQ multiplex PCR; TCRdb's copy has only in-frame clones and leaves some out. The data contain 300,000 to 350,000 clones, 88% of them singletons. Material: PBMCs or T cells enriched from blood (not recorded which). These receptors originate from a woman in her 30s who had been exposed to COVID-19.

The CDR3 DNA sequence: TGTGCCATTGGTTTGCAGGGGGGTCGAGATCAGCCCCAGCATTTT. Residues: CAIGLQGGRDQPQHF. The chain uses TRBV10-3 and TRBJ1-5; 7 bases agree with TRBD1. Per the germline V gene, CDR1 is ENHRY and CDR2 is SYGVKD. V was pared by 9 bases and J by 5 bases, with 13 bases of the junction left unmatched. This CDR3 has 15 amino acids.

This chain uses TRBV5-1 with TRBJ2-5, with TRBD2 matching 15 bases. Germline CDR1 is SGHRS and CDR2 is YFSETQ. There are 18 residues in the CDR3. V shed 7 bases, J shed 4 bases, and the junction held 14 bases outside the gene matches. The CDR3 sequence: CASFSGLAGGPSSETQYF. The DNA for the CDR3 is TGCGCCAGCTTCTCCGGACTAGCGGGAGGGCCGAGTTCAGAGACCCAGTACTTC.

V gene TRBV28 combines with J gene TRBJ2-7, with a possible D match to TRBD1 (6 bases). Germline CDR1 MDHEN, CDR2 SYDVKM. Trimming left V 6 bases short and J 9 bases short, with 21 bases between. CDR3 length equals 14 residues. Here the CDR3 DNA reads TGTGCCAGCAGCGTAGGGGGAATGACAGTCGGGCAGTACTTC. Translation gives CASSVGGMTVGQYF.